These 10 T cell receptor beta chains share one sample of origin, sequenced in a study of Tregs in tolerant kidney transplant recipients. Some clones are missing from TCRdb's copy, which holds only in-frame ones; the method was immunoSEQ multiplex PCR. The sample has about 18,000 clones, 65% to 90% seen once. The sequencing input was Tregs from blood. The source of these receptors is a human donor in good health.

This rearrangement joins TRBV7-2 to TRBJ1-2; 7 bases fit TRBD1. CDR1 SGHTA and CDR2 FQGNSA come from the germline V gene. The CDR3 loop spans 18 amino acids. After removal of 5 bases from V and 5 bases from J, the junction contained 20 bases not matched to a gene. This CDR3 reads CASSNYSGQAGSRYGYTF. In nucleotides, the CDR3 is TGTGCCAGCAGCAATTACTCAGGACAGGCCGGGTCAAGGTATGGCTACACCTTC.

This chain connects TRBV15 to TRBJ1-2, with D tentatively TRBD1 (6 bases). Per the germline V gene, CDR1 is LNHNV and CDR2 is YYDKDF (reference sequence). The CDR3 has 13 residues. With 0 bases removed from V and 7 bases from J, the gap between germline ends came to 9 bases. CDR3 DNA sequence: TGTGCCACCAGCAGAGACCGAGGGGGTGGCTACACCTTC. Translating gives CATSRDRGGGYTF.

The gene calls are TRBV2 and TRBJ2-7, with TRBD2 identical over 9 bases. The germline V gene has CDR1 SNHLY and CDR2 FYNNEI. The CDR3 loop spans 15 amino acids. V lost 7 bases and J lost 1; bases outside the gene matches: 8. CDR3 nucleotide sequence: TGTGCCAGCAACCGGCTAGCGGGGTCTTCCTACGAGCAGTACTTC. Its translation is CASNRLAGSSYEQYF.

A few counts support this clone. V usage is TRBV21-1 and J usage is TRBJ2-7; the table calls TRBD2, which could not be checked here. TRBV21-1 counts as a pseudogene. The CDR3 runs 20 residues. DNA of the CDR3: TGTGCCAGCAGCCCCCGGGGGACTAGCAAATCTATTAAGAGCTCCTACGAGCAGTACTTC. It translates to CASSPRGTSKSIKSSYEQYF.

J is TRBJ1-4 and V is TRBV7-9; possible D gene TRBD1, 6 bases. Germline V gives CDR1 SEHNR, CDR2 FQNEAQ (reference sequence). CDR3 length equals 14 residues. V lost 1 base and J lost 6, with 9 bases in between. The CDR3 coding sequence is TGTGCCAGCAGCTTAGGGGGGGCCGATGAAAAACTGTTTTTT. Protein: CASSLGGADEKLFF.

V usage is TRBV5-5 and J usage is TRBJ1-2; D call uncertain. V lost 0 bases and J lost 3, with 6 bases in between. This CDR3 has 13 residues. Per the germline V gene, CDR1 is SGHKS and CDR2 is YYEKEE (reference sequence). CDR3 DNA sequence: TGTGCCAGCAGCTTGGATGGATACTATGGCTACACCTTC. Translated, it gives CASSLDGYYGYTF.

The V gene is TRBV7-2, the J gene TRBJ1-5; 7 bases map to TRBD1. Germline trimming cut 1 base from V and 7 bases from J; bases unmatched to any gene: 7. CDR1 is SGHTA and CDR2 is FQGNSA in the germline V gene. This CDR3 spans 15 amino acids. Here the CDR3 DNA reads TGTGCCAGCAGCTTAGAGGGGGCACAAGGACAGCCCCAGCATTTT. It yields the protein CASSLEGAQGQPQHF.

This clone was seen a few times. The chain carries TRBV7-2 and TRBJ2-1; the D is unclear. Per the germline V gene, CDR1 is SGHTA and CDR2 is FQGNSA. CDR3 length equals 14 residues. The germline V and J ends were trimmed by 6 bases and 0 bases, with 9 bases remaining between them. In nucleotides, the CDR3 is TGTGCCAGCAGTCGTAAAAGCTCCTACAATGAGCAGTTCTTC. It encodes CASSRKSSYNEQFF.

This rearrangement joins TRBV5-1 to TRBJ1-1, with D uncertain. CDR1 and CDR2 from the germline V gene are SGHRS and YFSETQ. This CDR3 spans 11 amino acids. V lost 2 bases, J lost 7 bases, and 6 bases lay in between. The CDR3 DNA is TGCGCCAGCAGCTTATGGATTGAAGCTTTCTTT. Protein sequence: CASSLWIEAFF.

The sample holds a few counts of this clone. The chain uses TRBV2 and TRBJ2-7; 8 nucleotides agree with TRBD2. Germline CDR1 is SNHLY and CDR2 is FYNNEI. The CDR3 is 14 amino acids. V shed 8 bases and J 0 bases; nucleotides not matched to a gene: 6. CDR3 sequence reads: CASVLREVSYEQYF. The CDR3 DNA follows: TGTGCCAGCGTTTTGCGGGAGGTCTCCTACGAGCAGTACTTC.